Listed below are T cell receptor beta chains from one sample, sequenced in a study of blood T cell repertoires in COVID-19. Profiling relied on immunoSEQ multiplex PCR, and the TCRdb table lists in-frame clones only, not all of them. The sample lists about 240,000 clones; about 80% were seen once. The material sequenced was peripheral blood. Every receptor here comes from a man in his thirties or forties who had recovered from COVID-19. CDR3s include the opening cysteine and the closing phenylalanine or tryptophan. Each record gives: J gene, D gene, clone size, V gene, CDR3 DNA, CDR3 protein. A D gene is named only where the DNA matches it firmly. Expanded clones get a size class; other rows say once, few or many, or leave the size out.

J gene: TRBJ2-3
D gene: TRBD2
clone size: once
V gene: TRBV19
CDR3 DNA: TGTGCCAGTAGTACCGTATTTTTAGCGGGGGGCTCCCCAAATACGCAGTATTTT
CDR3 protein: CASSTVFLAGGSPNTQYF

J gene: TRBJ2-1
D gene: .
clone size: .
V gene: TRBV7-6
CDR3 DNA: TGTGCCAGCAGCTTAGGGGGGACATACAATGAGCAGTTCTTC
CDR3 protein: CASSLGGTYNEQFF

J gene: TRBJ2-5
D gene: TRBD2
clone size: .
V gene: TRBV6-6
CDR3 DNA: TGTGCCAGCACTAGCGGGAGGAAATGGGGGAGCCAGTACTTC
CDR3 protein: CASTSGRKWGSQYF

J gene: TRBJ1-5
D gene: .
clone size: .
V gene: TRBV5-1
CDR3 DNA: TGCGCCAGCAGCTTGGTGGGGGGGCCTGATAGCAATCAGCCCCAGCATTTT
CDR3 protein: CASSLVGGPDSNQPQHF

J gene: TRBJ1-1
D gene: TRBD1
clone size: .
V gene: TRBV19
CDR3 DNA: TGTGCCAGTAGTATGGTTCCCGACAGGGCTGAAGCTTTCTTT
CDR3 protein: CASSMVPDRAEAFF

J gene: TRBJ2-5
D gene: .
clone size: .
V gene: TRBV7-8
CDR3 DNA: TGTGCCAGCAGCCCCTTTAGTGAGACCCAGTACTTC
CDR3 protein: CASSPFSETQYF

J gene: TRBJ2-1
D gene: .
clone size: .
V gene: TRBV5-1
CDR3 DNA: TGCGCCAGCAGCCGCGGCGGGACCGATTCCAATGAGCAGTTCTTC
CDR3 protein: CASSRGGTDSNEQFF

J gene: TRBJ2-4
D gene: TRBD2
clone size: .
V gene: TRBV19
CDR3 DNA: TGTGCCAGTAGCCACCGGGGGGACGGAGGCAAAAACATTCAGTACTTC
CDR3 protein: CASSHRGDGGKNIQYF

J gene: TRBJ1-6
D gene: TRBD1
clone size: .
V gene: TRBV5-1
CDR3 DNA: TGCGCCAGCAGCTTGAGGGGGCCCCCACCCCTCCACTTT
CDR3 protein: CASSLRGPPPLHF

J gene: TRBJ2-2
D gene: .
clone size: .
V gene: TRBV11-2
CDR3 DNA: TGTGCCAGCAGCTCTATTGTTCCCGGGGAGCTGTTTTTT
CDR3 protein: CASSSIVPGELFF

J gene: TRBJ1-1
D gene: .
clone size: .
V gene: TRBV6-5
CDR3 DNA: TGTGCCAGCAGCTATGGTGTTATGAACACTGAAGCTTTCTTT
CDR3 protein: CASSYGVMNTEAFF

J gene: TRBJ1-1
D gene: .
clone size: once
V gene: TRBV12-1
CDR3 DNA: TGTGCCAGCACCGCATCGCTACCAGGAGGGGGGGGGTTTACTGAAGCTTTCTTT
CDR3 protein: CASTASLPGGGGFTEAFF

J gene: TRBJ2-1
D gene: .
clone size: few
V gene: TRBV5-6
CDR3 DNA: TGTGCCAGCAGCCACTACAATGAGCAGTTCTTC
CDR3 protein: CASSHYNEQFF

J gene: TRBJ1-4
D gene: .
clone size: .
V gene: TRBV9
CDR3 DNA: TGTGCCAGCAGCGTAGCGAACGGCGGGGAAAAACTGTTTTTT
CDR3 protein: CASSVANGGEKLFF

J gene: TRBJ1-5
D gene: TRBD1
clone size: .
V gene: TRBV24-1
CDR3 DNA: TGTGCCACCAGTGATAGTCAGGGGGATCAGCCCCAGCATTTT
CDR3 protein: CATSDSQGDQPQHF

J gene: TRBJ2-2
D gene: .
clone size: .
V gene: TRBV7-2
CDR3 DNA: TGTGCCAGCAGCTTACCTGGCCGGGAGCTGTTTTTT
CDR3 protein: CASSLPGRELFF

J gene: TRBJ2-7
D gene: TRBD2
clone size: .
V gene: TRBV27
CDR3 DNA: TGTGCCAGCAGTGCATCGACTAGCGGACTTCCCTACGAGCAGTACTTC
CDR3 protein: CASSASTSGLPYEQYF

J gene: TRBJ1-2
D gene: .
clone size: .
V gene: TRBV20-1
CDR3 DNA: TGCAGTGCTAGTCCTCTTTTCGGTTATGGCTACACCTTC
CDR3 protein: CSASPLFGYGYTF

J gene: TRBJ2-5
D gene: TRBD2
clone size: .
V gene: TRBV5-1
CDR3 DNA: TGCGCCAGCAGCTTGGCCACCGGACTAGCGGGGGAGTACCAAGAGACCCAGTACTTC
CDR3 protein: CASSLATGLAGEYQETQYF

J gene: TRBJ2-6
D gene: .
clone size: .
V gene: TRBV7-2
CDR3 DNA: TGTGCCAGCAGCCCCGGGGTGCGTGCTGGGGCCAACGTCCTGACTTTC
CDR3 protein: CASSPGVRAGANVLTF

J gene: TRBJ2-1
D gene: .
clone size: .
V gene: TRBV28
CDR3 DNA: TGTGCCAGCAGGCTTACGTGGACAATAGCGGAGAGCTCCTACAATGAGCAGTTCTTC
CDR3 protein: CASRLTWTIAESSYNEQFF

J gene: TRBJ1-2
D gene: .
clone size: .
V gene: TRBV5-8
CDR3 DNA: TGTGCCAGCAGACCTGATGTGGGGGGGTATGGCTACACCTTC
CDR3 protein: CASRPDVGGYGYTF

J gene: TRBJ2-7
D gene: .
clone size: .
V gene: TRBV6-5
CDR3 DNA: TGTGCCAGCCAGGGGTACGAGCAGTACTTC
CDR3 protein: CASQGYEQYF

J gene: TRBJ1-2
D gene: TRBD1
clone size: .
V gene: TRBV5-1
CDR3 DNA: TGCGCCAGCAGCGTCGACAGGGGTGGCTACACCTTC
CDR3 protein: CASSVDRGGYTF

J gene: TRBJ2-2
D gene: .
clone size: .
V gene: TRBV12-3/TRBV12-4
CDR3 DNA: TGTGCCAGCCACCGAGGGACCGGGGAGCTGTTTTTT
CDR3 protein: CASHRGTGELFF

J gene: TRBJ2-1
D gene: .
clone size: .
V gene: TRBV2
CDR3 DNA: TGTGCCAGCAGAGATCCGGGGGTCTCCTACAATGAGCAGTTCTTC
CDR3 protein: CASRDPGVSYNEQFF

J gene: TRBJ2-2
D gene: TRBD1
clone size: .
V gene: TRBV6-4
CDR3 DNA: TGTGCCAGCAGCGAGACAGGGGGCGTCTCTTCCGGGGAGCTGTTTTTT
CDR3 protein: CASSETGGVSSGELFF

J gene: TRBJ2-3
D gene: TRBD2
clone size: .
V gene: TRBV15
CDR3 DNA: TGTGCCACCAGCAGCCGCCGGGGGGGGTTCACAGATACGCAGTATTTT
CDR3 protein: CATSSRRGGFTDTQYF

J gene: TRBJ2-7
D gene: .
clone size: .
V gene: TRBV2
CDR3 DNA: TGTGCCAGCAGTGTGGCAGTTCACTCCTACGAGCAGTACTTC
CDR3 protein: CASSVAVHSYEQYF

J gene: TRBJ2-3
D gene: TRBD2
clone size: once
V gene: TRBV27
CDR3 DNA: TGTGCCAGCAGTTTGGCCTTAGCGGGGGGGCCAGATACGCAGTATTTT
CDR3 protein: CASSLALAGGPDTQYF

J gene: TRBJ2-1
D gene: .
clone size: .
V gene: TRBV24-1
CDR3 DNA: TGTGCCACCAGTGCCTGGGGGGAAAACAATGAGCAGTTCTTC
CDR3 protein: CATSAWGENNEQFF

J gene: TRBJ2-5
D gene: TRBD1
clone size: .
V gene: TRBV2
CDR3 DNA: TGTGCCAGCAGGGGGACAGGGGTCGAGACCCAGTACTTC
CDR3 protein: CASRGTGVETQYF

J gene: TRBJ2-2
D gene: TRBD2
clone size: .
V gene: TRBV11-2
CDR3 DNA: TGTGCCAGCAGCTTTAGCGGGGGAATCACCGGGGAGCTGTTTTTT
CDR3 protein: CASSFSGGITGELFF

J gene: TRBJ2-1
D gene: TRBD1
clone size: .
V gene: TRBV7-9
CDR3 DNA: TGTGCCAGCAGCGAAAGACAGGGGGCTTCCTACAATGAGCAGTTCTTC
CDR3 protein: CASSERQGASYNEQFF

J gene: TRBJ1-1
D gene: .
clone size: once
V gene: TRBV2
CDR3 DNA: TGTGCCAGCAGTCGACAGAGTGTAGGAGCTTTCTTT
CDR3 protein: CASSRQSVGAFF

J gene: TRBJ2-1
D gene: .
clone size: .
V gene: TRBV27
CDR3 DNA: TGTGCCAGCAGCAGCCACGACAGTAATGAGCAGTTCTTC
CDR3 protein: CASSSHDSNEQFF

J gene: TRBJ1-4
D gene: .
clone size: .
V gene: TRBV9
CDR3 DNA: TGTGCCAGCAGCGTAACTGGGCGGGAGGAAAAACTGTTTTTT
CDR3 protein: CASSVTGREEKLFF

J gene: TRBJ2-3
D gene: .
clone size: .
V gene: TRBV7-2
CDR3 DNA: TGTGCCAGCAGCTATGGCGGGGCAGGGTCAGATACGCAGTATTTT
CDR3 protein: CASSYGGAGSDTQYF

J gene: TRBJ2-7
D gene: .
clone size: .
V gene: TRBV9
CDR3 DNA: TGTGCCAGCAGCGTAGTTCCGGGGGAGATGGGGGAGCAGTACTTC
CDR3 protein: CASSVVPGEMGEQYF

J gene: TRBJ1-2
D gene: TRBD1
clone size: .
V gene: TRBV13
CDR3 DNA: TGTGCCAGCAGCCGAGGGACAGGGGGCGATCCCGGCTATGGCTACACCTTC
CDR3 protein: CASSRGTGGDPGYGYTF

J gene: TRBJ2-3
D gene: .
clone size: .
V gene: TRBV6-5
CDR3 DNA: TGTGCCAGCTGGCTATTCAGGGGTCTCACAGATACGCAGTATTTT
CDR3 protein: CASWLFRGLTDTQYF

J gene: TRBJ2-1
D gene: .
clone size: .
V gene: TRBV19
CDR3 DNA: TGTGCCAGTAGTAAGGGCGGGGACTACAATGAGCAGTTCTTC
CDR3 protein: CASSKGGDYNEQFF

J gene: TRBJ1-1
D gene: TRBD1
clone size: .
V gene: TRBV18
CDR3 DNA: TGTGCCAGCTCACTCAGGGGGTACGACACTGAAGCTTTCTTT
CDR3 protein: CASSLRGYDTEAFF

J gene: TRBJ2-2
D gene: .
clone size: .
V gene: TRBV5-1
CDR3 DNA: TGCGCCAGCAGCACGGGGGAAAACACCGGGGAGCTGTTTTTT
CDR3 protein: CASSTGENTGELFF

J gene: TRBJ2-1
D gene: .
clone size: .
V gene: TRBV4-1
CDR3 DNA: TGCGCCAGCAGCCAAGACGGGAGCGACTACAATGAGCAGTTCTTC
CDR3 protein: CASSQDGSDYNEQFF

J gene: TRBJ2-1
D gene: TRBD1
clone size: .
V gene: TRBV3-1/TRBV3-2
CDR3 DNA: TGTGCCAGCAGCCGTCATCCAGGGGGTTACAATGAGCAGTTCTTC
CDR3 protein: CASSRHPGGYNEQFF

J gene: TRBJ2-1
D gene: TRBD2
clone size: once
V gene: TRBV2
CDR3 DNA: TGTGCCAGCAGGGAACTAGCGGGGGGTAACAATGAGCAGTTCTTC
CDR3 protein: CASRELAGGNNEQFF

J gene: TRBJ2-5
D gene: .
clone size: .
V gene: TRBV28
CDR3 DNA: TGTGCCAGCAGTTTACCCGGGCGGGGAGAGACCCAGTACTTC
CDR3 protein: CASSLPGRGETQYF